This T cell receptor beta chain was sequenced in a study of CD8+ T cells in alopecia areata. Extracted RNA was reverse transcribed, and the resulting cDNA served as sequencing template. The data were produced by immunoSEQ multiplex PCR, yet TCRdb's version contains in-frame clones alone and is incomplete. This sample has about 200,000 clones; 50% to 60% occur once, and the top ten carry more than 0.4%. This clone showed up just once. Its antigen is not identified. Investigators sorted PBMCs to obtain both CD4+ and CD8+ T cells. Overall study results and limits: Normal skin contains resident alphabeta T cells, and these are also sequenced in scalp samples.

Looked up from germline, CDR1 is MGHDK and CDR2 is SYGVNS. Trimming cost V 6 bases and J 5 bases; bases outside gene matches: 8. There are 15 residues in the CDR3. The rearrangement uses TRBV25-1 and TRBJ1-1, with 11 bases identical to TRBD1. The sequence was obtained from a human donor with alopecia areata. Specimen: CD4+ T cells sorted from blood, collected at week 0. CDR3 in DNA: TGTGCCAGCAGCGGACAGGGGGCGTTAAGGACTGAAGCTTTCTTT. Its protein product is CASSGQGALRTEAFF.